In its sample, the clone carrying this T cell receptor beta chain was seen a few times. Antigen: not known. TCRdb re-called the reads through MiXCR, storing one row per CDR3 protein. The sample lists a few hundred thousand distinct CDR3 sequences, around 13% seen once, with around 9% in the top ten. Unmatched junction bases numbered 10, after V lost 4 bases and J lost 4 bases. CDR1 is DFQATT and CDR2 is SNEGSKA in the germline V gene (reference sequence). The CDR3 extends over 14 amino acids. These data originate in a study of T cell repertoires in cytomegalovirus infection. Study summary: Public TCR beta signatures were indicative of both CMV infection and a matching HLA type. Study-level findings and limits: In two of eight donors, the top clonotype was HLA-C-restricted CMV-specific. Identification of carriers of CMV plus the relevant HLA was achieved through cumulative public TCR beta family frequency.

The sequence was obtained from a human donor in good health (CMV status not recorded). Some clones in this sample may be carry-over from other donors' samples. The chain links TRBV20-1 to TRBJ2-7; 7 bases align to TRBD1. Sequenced material: PBMCs. CDR3 nucleotide sequence: TGCAGTGCTAAAGGGACAGAAAATGGATACGAGCAGTACTTC. Amino acids: CSAKGTENGYEQYF.